This TCR beta chain comes out of a study of cytomegalovirus exposure and HLA in healthy donors. Study as a whole: Among the roughly 400 genotyped donors, less than 85% were placed in the Caucasian-associated ancestry cluster. Findings and caveats of the study: The authors considered a cluster of highly shared sequence variants likely to be a sequencing artifact. The presence/absence work took it that sequencing depth was about the same across donors.

The CDR3 spans 14 residues. Germline V gives CDR1 LNHDA, CDR2 SQIVND (reference sequence). The V gene lost 3 bases and the J gene lost 4 bases, with 12 bases spanning the gap. 13 Jbeta primers and 60 Vbeta primers were used for the PCR. Authors' processing steps: As a later analysis found, there were approximately 80 million unique TCR beta chains, of which roughly 11 million were shared. TCRdb's table, derived via immunoSEQ multiplex PCR, lists solely in-frame clones and lacks some. V and J calls and clone size are copied from that table; D and trimming were computed from the DNA. In the table there are about 190,000 clones, approximately 90% of which are singletons. As to this clone: Its antigen is unknown.

Material: PBMCs. The TCR sequence derives from a boy between 2 and 10 years old in good health and CMV-seronegative. V usage is TRBV19 and J usage is TRBJ1-2, with a possible D match to TRBD1 (5 bases). For the CDR3, the DNA is TGTGCCAGTAGTATCCGAGCTGACAGCTATGGCTACACCTTC. Amino acids: CASSIRADSYGYTF.